A single sample gave rise to the 29 T cell receptor beta chains below, sequenced in a study of OX40 agonist ivuxolimab in advanced cancers. TCRdb keeps only in-frame clones here, not all; method: immunoSEQ multiplex PCR. Of 25,000 to 30,000 clones listed, roughly 80% are singletons. The sequencing here drew on CD4+ or CD8+ T cells sorted from blood, taken in a trial of the OX40 agonist ivuxolimab. The receptors originated from an adult with an advanced solid tumor such as melanoma, head and neck, liver or kidney cancer.

This clone rates as medium-sized (0.01 to 0.1%). The CDR3 DNA sequence: TGTGCCAGCAGACCTCGACTAGCGGGGGGCTACGAGCAGTACTTC. The encoded protein is CASRPRLAGGYEQYF. The chain is built from TRBV2 and TRBJ2-7, with TRBD2 identical over 13 bases. Germline V gene sequence: CDR1 SNHLY, CDR2 FYNNEI. The CDR3 has 15 amino acids. J was trimmed by 3 bases and V by 6 bases; bases with no gene match: 5.

The chain employs TRBV7-2 and TRBJ2-2; no firm D call. The CDR3 runs to 15 residues. Per germline, CDR1 SGHTA and CDR2 FQGNSA. V lost 0 bases, J lost 5 bases, and 10 bases lay in between. DNA for the CDR3: TGTGCCAGCAGCTTAGCTATGGCCGGAACCGGGGAGCTGTTTTTT. It specifies CASSLAMAGTGELFF.

The chain employs TRBV11-2 and TRBJ2-7; D ambiguous. CDR3 length: 13 residues. From germline, CDR1 is SGHAT and CDR2 FQNNGV. Trimming took 5 bases from V and 3 from J, leaving 11 bases between them. CDR3 nucleotide sequence: TGTGCCAGCAGCCATCGAGAAAACTACGAGCAGTACTTC. Translated, it gives CASSHRENYEQYF.

This rearrangement joins TRBV19 to TRBJ2-1, with D hard to call. With 6 bases removed from V and 2 bases from J, the gap between germline ends came to 17 bases. The CDR3 extends over 16 amino acids. CDR1 is LNHDA and CDR2 is SQIVND in the germline V gene (reference sequence). CDR3 bases: TGTGCCAGTAGAAGGACGACTCTGAACCCCTACAATGAGCAGTTCTTC. Protein: CASRRTTLNPYNEQFF.

This chain joins TRBV2 and TRBJ2-5, with 12 bases identical to TRBD2. Per germline, CDR1 SNHLY and CDR2 FYNNEI. V lost 6 bases to trimming and J lost 1 base; unmatched junction nucleotides: 12. The CDR3 has 18 residues. The CDR3 nucleotides are TGTGCCAGCAGCCAAGGACTAGCGGGGAGCGGGTCCCAAGAGACCCAGTACTTC. This sequence encodes CASSQGLAGSGSQETQYF.

The V call is TRBV11-2, the J call TRBJ2-7, with a tentative D call TRBD2 (6 bases). The CDR3 sequence is 15 residues long. The V end was cut by 5 bases, the J end by 0 bases, with 14 bases between. CDR1 is SGHAT and CDR2 is FQNNGV in the germline V gene. CDR3 DNA: TGTGCCAGCAGCCCCTGGGACTCCAACTCCTACGAGCAGTACTTC. This translates into CASSPWDSNSYEQYF. Looking up the rest from reference TRBV11-2 and TRBJ2-7 gives the full variable domain: EAGVAQSPRYKIIEKRQSVAFWCNPISGHATLYWYQQILGQGPKLLIQFQNNGVVDDSQLPKDRFSAERLKGVDSTLKIQPAKLEDSAVYLCASSPWDSNSYEQYFGPGTRLTVT.

This chain uses TRBV13 with TRBJ2-7, with D hard to call. The V gene lost 5 bases and the J gene lost 0 bases, with 11 bases spanning the gap. Germline CDR1 is PRHDT and CDR2 is FYEKMQ (reference sequence). The CDR3 extends over 14 amino acids. CDR3 region: CASSQDRSSYEQYF. For the CDR3, the DNA is TGTGCCAGCAGCCAGGACCGTTCCTCCTACGAGCAGTACTTC.

V and J are TRBV13 and TRBJ2-1, with D uncertain. V lost 5 bases, J lost 2 bases, and 10 bases lay in between. CDR3 size: 14 residues. Germline-derived CDR1 and CDR2 are PRHDT and FYEKMQ (reference sequence). The CDR3 bases are TGTGCCAGCAGCCCTGGAGACACCTACAATGAGCAGTTCTTC. It is translated as CASSPGDTYNEQFF.

This rearrangement joins TRBV5-5 to TRBJ1-6; no reliable D call. Germline CDR1 SGHKS, CDR2 YYEKEE (reference sequence). The CDR3 has 13 amino acids. Trimming removed 0 bases from V and 13 bases from J, with 11 bases in between. The CDR3 reads CASSLDVPGPLHF. For the CDR3, the DNA is TGTGCCAGCAGCTTGGACGTCCCCGGTCCCCTCCACTTT.

V and J are TRBV5-4 and TRBJ1-5, with a possible D match to TRBD1 (5 bases). Germline V lookup: CDR1 SGHNT, CDR2 YYREEE (reference sequence). The germline V and J ends were trimmed by 4 bases and 1 base, with 12 bases remaining between them. The CDR3 extends over 15 amino acids. CDR3 in DNA: TGTGCCAGCAGCGCGACAGTGGAAAGCAATCAGCCCCAGCATTTT. This codes for CASSATVESNQPQHF.

CDR3 nucleotides: TGTGCCAGCAGCCACAGCAGCGGGGGATATCTGTTTTTT. It translates to CASSHSSGGYLFF. V usage is TRBV7-6 and J usage is TRBJ2-2; 8 nucleotides agree with TRBD2. Trimming at V came to 5 bases and at J to 14 bases, leaving 10 bases not matched to a gene. CDR1 and CDR2 from the germline V gene are SGHVS and FNYEAQ. This CDR3 region has 13 residues.

The rearrangement links TRBV7-9 to TRBJ1-1, with unresolved D. Germline CDR1 reads SEHNR; CDR2 reads FQNEAQ (reference sequence). The CDR3 runs 14 residues. V dropped 10 bases and J dropped 0 bases, with 15 bases sitting between them. CDR3 residues: CATTNRVVNTEAFF. CDR3 DNA sequence: TGTGCCACCACGAACCGGGTCGTGAACACTGAAGCTTTCTTT. Using reference TRBV7-9 and TRBJ1-1 for the parts outside the CDR3, the full variable domain is DTGVSQNPRHKITKRGQNVTFRCDPISEHNRLYWYRQTLGQGPEFLTYFQNEAQLEKSRLLSDRFSAERPKGSFSTLEIQRTEQGDSAMYLCATTNRVVNTEAFFGQGTRLTVV.

This clone was observed a few times. V and J are TRBV4-1 and TRBJ1-1; weak D call: TRBD1 (5 bases). The CDR3 totals 14 residues. Germline V gene sequence: CDR1 MGHRA, CDR2 YSYEKL. Trimming pared 2 bases from V and 5 bases from J, leaving 12 bases between. The chain's CDR3 is CASSQRAGRTEAFF. In DNA, the CDR3 is TGCGCCAGCAGCCAAAGGGCAGGGAGGACTGAAGCTTTCTTT.

The J gene is TRBJ1-2, the V gene TRBV5-1; 7 bases are a match to TRBD1. The CDR3 is 14 residues long. Unmatched junction bases numbered 8, after V lost 2 bases and J lost 7 bases. CDR1 SGHRS and CDR2 YFSETQ come from the germline V gene. The DNA for the CDR3 is TGCGCCAGCAGCTTCTACAGGGGCAGAAGTGGCTACACCTTC. Translation: CASSFYRGRSGYTF.

The chain couples TRBV6-4 to TRBJ2-4; 8 bases match TRBD2. Per germline, CDR1 MRHNA and CDR2 SNTAGT. Trimming cost V 3 bases and J 2 bases; bases outside gene matches: 3. The CDR3 is 15 amino acids. Here the CDR3 reads CASSDRGGPKNIQYF. CDR3 sequence (DNA): TGTGCCAGCAGTGATCGGGGGGGCCCCAAAAACATTCAGTACTTC.

This clone has just a few counts. The CDR3 DNA reads as TGCGCCAGCAGTGAGTCCGGGACAGGCGAGCAGTACTTC. This sequence encodes CASSESGTGEQYF. The chain employs TRBV10-1 and TRBJ2-7, with 8 bases lining up with TRBD1. Unmatched junction bases numbered 1, after V lost 0 bases and J lost 6 bases. Germline CDR1 and CDR2: WNHNN and SYGVQD (reference sequence). This CDR3 has 13 amino acids.

In its sample, this clone ranks as medium-sized (0.01 to 0.1%). This chain connects TRBV19 to TRBJ1-3; maybe TRBD1 (5 bases). The germline V gene has CDR1 LNHDA and CDR2 SQIVND (reference sequence). This CDR3 is built from 16 residues. V lost 3 bases to trimming and J lost 4 bases, with 16 bases between them. CDR3 sequence reads: CASSMYTGGVGNTIYF. The CDR3 DNA follows: TGTGCCAGTAGTATGTACACAGGTGGGGTCGGAAACACCATATATTTT.

This clone has more than one count but fewer than ten. The chain joins TRBV6-1 to TRBJ1-3; D is unclear. The germline gives CDR1 MNHNS, CDR2 SASEGT. The V end was cut by 1 base, the J end by 0 bases, with 7 bases between. This CDR3 contains 15 residues. The CDR3 sequence is CASSEGQFSGNTIYF. CDR3 coding DNA: TGTGCCAGCAGTGAAGGCCAATTCTCTGGAAACACCATATATTTT.

This clone is a singleton in its sample. The chain has TRBV27 and TRBJ2-7; TRBD2 matches 12 bases. V was clipped by 5 bases and J by 2 bases; unmatched bases: 4. CDR1 is MNHEY, CDR2 SMNVEV, per germline (reference sequence). This CDR3 spans 15 amino acids. In DNA form, the CDR3 reads TGTGCCAGCAGTCCAGGACTAGCGGGGACCTACGAGCAGTACTTC. Protein sequence: CASSPGLAGTYEQYF.

The chain has TRBV4-1 and TRBJ2-7, with D uncertain. Germline CDR1 is MGHRA and CDR2 is YSYEKL. The CDR3 consists of 15 residues. V lost 0 bases and J lost 0, with 9 bases in between. CDR3 nucleotides: TGCGCCAGCAGCCAAGATAGTGGCAGCTCCTACGAGCAGTACTTC. It encodes CASSQDSGSSYEQYF.

The chain couples TRBV2 to TRBJ2-3; the match to TRBD1 covers 7 bases. V shed 6 bases and J 2 bases; nucleotides not matched to a gene: 8. This CDR3 spans 15 amino acids. Germline V gene lookup returns CDR1 SNHLY and CDR2 FYNNEI. The CDR3 reads CASRPGQRYTDTQYF. The DNA for the CDR3 is TGTGCCAGCAGGCCGGGACAGAGATACACAGATACGCAGTATTTT.

This chain uses TRBV19 with TRBJ1-2; D unclear. The V and J ends lost 7 bases and 0 bases respectively, with 6 bases between them. The germline V gene encodes CDR1 LNHDA and CDR2 SQIVND (reference sequence). The CDR3 length is 12 residues. The CDR3 sequence: CASTTANYGYTF. DNA of the CDR3: TGTGCCAGTACCACCGCTAACTATGGCTACACCTTC.

CDR3 DNA: TGCGCCAGCAGCGACCTGGACAGCCCAAAGGGAGGCTACACCTTC. Translated, it gives CASSDLDSPKGGYTF. V usage is TRBV5-1 and J usage is TRBJ1-2, with D perhaps matching TRBD1 (6 bases). With 4 bases removed from V and 8 bases from J, the gap between germline ends came to 21 bases. CDR1 and CDR2 (germline): SGHRS, YFSETQ. The CDR3 totals 15 residues.

The chain joins TRBV13 to TRBJ2-7; 8 bases are a match to TRBD1. With 5 bases clipped from V and 2 bases from J, the junction kept 5 bases outside the gene matches. CDR1 and CDR2 from the germline V gene are PRHDT and FYEKMQ (reference sequence). The length of the CDR3 is 14 residues. The DNA of the CDR3 is TGTGCCAGCAGCCAAGGACAGGGTCCCTACGAGCAGTACTTC. This gives the protein CASSQGQGPYEQYF.

The chain employs TRBV27 and TRBJ1-6; 7 nucleotides match TRBD1. The CDR3 covers 15 residues. The junction had 3 bases not matched to a gene; V was cut back by 4 bases and J by 3 bases. Germline V gene sequence: CDR1 MNHEY, CDR2 SMNVEV (reference sequence). CDR3 DNA sequence: TGTGCCAGCAGTTGGGACAGCTACTATAATTCACCCCTCCACTTT. Translated, it gives CASSWDSYYNSPLHF.

This chain connects TRBV7-3 to TRBJ1-1, with 12 bases fitting TRBD1. CDR3 length equals 15 residues. Germline V gives CDR1 SGHTA, CDR2 FQGTGA. V lost 5 bases, J lost 3 bases, and 4 bases stayed unmatched. The DNA for the CDR3 is TGTGCCAGCAGCACGGGGACAGGGGGCCACACTGAAGCTTTCTTT. Translation gives CASSTGTGGHTEAFF.

The J gene is TRBJ2-5, the V gene TRBV4-1; 9 bases fit TRBD2. This CDR3 spans 17 amino acids. Trimming cost V 0 bases and J 5 bases; bases outside gene matches: 10. The germline V gene encodes CDR1 MGHRA and CDR2 YSYEKL. CDR3 protein: CASSQESGGLADETQYF. The CDR3 DNA sequence: TGCGCCAGCAGCCAAGAATCTGGGGGACTAGCTGACGAGACCCAGTACTTC.

The chain recombines TRBV2 with TRBJ2-7; D is perhaps TRBD1 or TRBD2 (5 bases each). V gave up 5 bases and J gave up 6 bases, with 20 bases separating them. Looked up from germline, CDR1 is SNHLY and CDR2 is FYNNEI. The CDR3 is made up of 15 amino acids. The CDR3 bases are TGTGCCAGCAGTCGCCGGGACCCCCAAGGTCTCGAGCAGTACTTC. It encodes CASSRRDPQGLEQYF.

V usage is TRBV5-4 and J usage is TRBJ1-1, with 10 bases fitting TRBD1. With 4 bases clipped from V and 5 bases from J, the junction kept 5 bases outside the gene matches. There are 14 residues in the CDR3. Germline V gene lookup returns CDR1 SGHNT and CDR2 YYREEE (reference sequence). The CDR3 region has the DNA TGTGCCAGCAGCACCTGGACAGGGGGAACTGAAGCTTTCTTT. It codes for CASSTWTGGTEAFF.